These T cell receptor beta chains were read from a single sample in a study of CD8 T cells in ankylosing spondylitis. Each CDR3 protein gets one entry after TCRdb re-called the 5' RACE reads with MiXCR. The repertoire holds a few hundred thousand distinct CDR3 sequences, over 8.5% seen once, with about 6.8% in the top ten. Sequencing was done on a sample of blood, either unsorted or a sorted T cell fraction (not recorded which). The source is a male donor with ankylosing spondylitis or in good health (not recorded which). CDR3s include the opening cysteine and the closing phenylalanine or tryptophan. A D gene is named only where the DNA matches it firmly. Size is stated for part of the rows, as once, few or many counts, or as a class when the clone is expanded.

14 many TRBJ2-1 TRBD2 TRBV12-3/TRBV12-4 CASIGTSSYNEQFF TGTGCCAGCATAGGGACTAGCAGTTACAATGAGCAGTTCTTC
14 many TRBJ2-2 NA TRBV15 CATSREGIDGELFF TGTGCCACCAGCAGAGAAGGGATCGACGGGGAGCTGTTTTTT
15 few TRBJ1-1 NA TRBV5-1 CASSGERVAYTEAFF TGCGCCAGCAGCGGAGAACGAGTAGCCTACACTGAAGCTTTCTTT
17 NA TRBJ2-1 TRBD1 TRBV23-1 CASSQTGGETRRDEQFF TGCGCCAGCAGTCAAACAGGGGGCGAAACGAGACGCGATGAGCAGTTCTTC
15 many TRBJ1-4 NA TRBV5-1 CASSQQLDANEKLFF TGCGCCAGCAGCCAACAGTTGGACGCGAATGAAAAACTGTTTTTT
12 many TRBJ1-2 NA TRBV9 CASSGSRRGYTF TGTGCCAGCAGCGGTTCCCGTAGGGGCTACACCTTC
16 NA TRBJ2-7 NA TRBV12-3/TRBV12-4 CASSFGGWRGPYEQYF TGTGCCAGCAGTTTTGGGGGCTGGAGGGGTCCCTACGAGCAGTACTTC
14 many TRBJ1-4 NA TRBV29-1 CSVAIGGNNEKLFF TGCAGCGTCGCCATCGGGGGAAATAATGAAAAACTGTTTTTT
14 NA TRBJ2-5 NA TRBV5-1 CASRRLQGGETQYF TGCGCCAGCAGGCGCCTACAAGGGGGAGAGACCCAGTACTTC
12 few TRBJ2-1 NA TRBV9 CASSVEGVEQFF TGTGCCAGCAGCGTAGAGGGGGTTGAGCAGTTCTTC
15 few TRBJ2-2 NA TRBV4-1 CASSQAEVNTGELFF TGCGCCAGCAGCCAAGCAGAGGTTAACACCGGGGAGCTGTTTTTT
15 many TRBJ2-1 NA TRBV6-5 CASSYSSSGDNEQFF TGTGCCAGCAGTTACTCGAGCAGCGGAGATAATGAGCAGTTCTTC
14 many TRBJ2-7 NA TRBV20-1 CSASSPGRSYEQYF TGCAGTGCTAGCTCACCGGGACGGTCCTACGAGCAGTACTTC
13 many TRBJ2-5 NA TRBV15 CATSRDQWETQYF TGTGCCACCAGCAGAGATCAGTGGGAGACCCAGTACTTC
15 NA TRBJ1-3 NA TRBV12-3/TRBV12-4 CASSRQLISGNTIYF TGTGCCAGCAGTCGACAGCTTATCTCTGGAAACACCATATATTTT
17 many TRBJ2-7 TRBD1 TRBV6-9 CASSYSGQARGTYEQYF TGTGCCAGCAGTTATTCTGGACAGGCCAGGGGTACCTACGAGCAGTACTTC
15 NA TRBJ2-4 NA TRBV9 CASSVGAGGPNIQYF TGTGCCAGCAGCGTAGGTGCCGGGGGCCCAAACATTCAGTACTTC
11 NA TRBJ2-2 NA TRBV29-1 CSAAMYGELFF TGCAGCGCCGCCATGTACGGGGAGCTGTTTTTT
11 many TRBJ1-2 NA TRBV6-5 CASSYPGGYTF TGTGCCAGCAGTTACCCCGGGGGCTACACCTTC
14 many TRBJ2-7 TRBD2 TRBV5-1 CASSSSGGYAEQYF TGCGCCAGCAGCTCCTCCGGGGGGTACGCCGAGCAGTACTTC
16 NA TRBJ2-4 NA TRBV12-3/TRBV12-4 CASSLSGSEAKNIQYF TGTGCCAGCAGTTTGTCCGGGTCCGAAGCCAAAAACATTCAGTACTTC
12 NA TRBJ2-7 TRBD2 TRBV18 CATKAGGHEQYF TGTGCCACTAAAGCGGGGGGGCACGAGCAGTACTTC
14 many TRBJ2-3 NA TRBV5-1 CASSPDFFPDTQYF TGCGCCAGCAGCCCCGATTTTTTTCCAGATACGCAGTATTTT
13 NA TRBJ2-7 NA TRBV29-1 CSVAQGGNYEQYF TGCAGCGTTGCGCAGGGTGGAAACTACGAGCAGTACTTC
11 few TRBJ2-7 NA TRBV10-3 CAISGGNEQYF TGTGCCATCAGTGGTGGTAACGAGCAGTACTTC
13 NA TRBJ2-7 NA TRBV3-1 CASSQPPGCEQYF TGTGCCAGCAGCCAGCCCCCAGGTTGCGAGCAGTACTTC
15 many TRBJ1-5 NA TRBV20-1 CSARDRINSNQPQHF TGCAGTGCTAGGGACAGAATAAATAGCAATCAGCCCCAGCATTTT
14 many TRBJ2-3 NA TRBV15 CATSRRSDTDTQYF TGTGCCACCAGCAGGCGGTCCGACACAGATACGCAGTATTTT
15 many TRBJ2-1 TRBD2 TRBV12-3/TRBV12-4 CASSPRTSGRDEQFF TGTGCCAGCAGTCCACGGACTAGCGGGAGGGATGAGCAGTTCTTC